Presented here are 12 T cell receptor beta chains from one specimen sequenced in a study of human T cells and chemical hapten exposure. Time point here: healthy volunteer bleed at 6 weeks. Whole blood that had not been fractionated was the source of extracted total RNA. Using its own MiXCR run on the RACE reads, TCRdb lists one record per CDR3 protein. The repertoire includes 50,000 to 70,000 distinct CDR3 sequences, around 6.5% of them detected once, and around 3.4% sits in the top ten. Sequenced material: whole blood. The receptors shown here come from a female donor in good health. Some clones in this sample may be carry-over from other donors' samples.

The V and J genes are TRBV2 and TRBJ1-2, with 8 bases fitting TRBD1. The germline gives CDR1 SNHLY, CDR2 FYNNEI. With 5 bases clipped from V and 6 bases from J, the junction kept 11 bases outside the gene matches. The CDR3 contains 15 residues. The CDR3 DNA is TGTGCCAGCAGTCCTTACACAGGGGGTGATGATGGCTACACCTTC. This sequence encodes CASSPYTGGDDGYTF.

This clonotype was seen at least ten times. The J gene is TRBJ2-1, the V gene TRBV4-2, with D perhaps TRBD1 (6 bases). The CDR3 spans 15 residues. Germline V CDR1 and CDR2: LGHNA, YNFKEQ. The germline V and J ends were trimmed by 0 bases and 6 bases, with 12 bases remaining between them. The CDR3 protein is CASSQEGDISNEQFF. CDR3 coding DNA: TGTGCCAGCAGCCAAGAGGGGGACATAAGCAATGAGCAGTTCTTC.

This clonotype was detected only a few times. The rearrangement uses TRBV5-1 and TRBJ2-7, with TRBD2 matching over 9 bases. Germline V gene lookup returns CDR1 SGHRS and CDR2 YFSETQ. J lost 2 bases, V lost 0 bases, and 0 bases had no gene match. This CDR3 has 14 residues. CDR3: CASSLASGAYEQYF. CDR3 in DNA: TGCGCCAGCAGCTTGGCTAGCGGGGCCTACGAGCAGTACTTC.

This clonotype has at least ten counts. The chain combines TRBV29-1 with TRBJ2-1, with D possibly TRBD1 on 6 matching bases. The CDR3 covers 15 residues. Germline CDR1 is SQVTM and CDR2 is ANQGSEA. Between the trimmed V and J ends, which lost 2 bases and 6 bases, there was a span of 17 bases. The CDR3 sequence is CSVELVGQSVNEQFF. In DNA form, the CDR3 reads TGCAGCGTTGAATTAGTTGGACAGTCGGTCAATGAGCAGTTCTTC.

This clonotype has at least ten counts. This rearrangement joins TRBV2 to TRBJ2-7, with 12 bases matching TRBD1. Germline V gene data show CDR1 as SNHLY and CDR2 as FYNNEI. This CDR3 spans 15 amino acids. V dropped 3 bases and J dropped 5; count of bases not matched to a gene: 5. The CDR3 DNA is TGTGCCAGCAGTGAGCGGGACAGGGGGCTCAACGAGCAGTACTTC. Amino acid sequence: CASSERDRGLNEQYF. Full variable domain (missing parts from reference TRBV2 and TRBJ2-7): EPEVTQTPSHQVTQMGQEVILRCVPISNHLYFYWYRQILGQKVEFLVSFYNNEISEKSEIFDDQFSVERPDGSNFTLKIRSTKLEDSAMYFCASSERDRGLNEQYFGPGTRLTVT.

At least ten counts were recorded for this clonotype. As DNA, the CDR3 is TGTGCCAGCAACGGAGGGGGCGTTGACACGCAGTATTTT. Translated, it gives CASNGGGVDTQYF. The chain employs TRBV28 and TRBJ2-3; weak D call: TRBD1 (7 bases). The V gene lost 7 bases and the J gene lost 9 bases, with 17 bases spanning the gap. The CDR3 is 13 residues long. The V gene's germline CDR1 is MDHEN and CDR2 SYDVKM.

This sequence joins TRBV4-2 and TRBJ2-6, with D hard to call. This CDR3 is 16 amino acids long. Trimming pared 1 base from V and 0 bases from J, leaving 7 bases between. Per the germline V gene, CDR1 is LGHNA and CDR2 is YNFKEQ. CDR3 in amino acids: CASSQVGSSGANVLTF. DNA of the CDR3: TGTGCCAGCAGCCAAGTGGGGTCCTCTGGGGCCAACGTCCTGACTTTC.

This clonotype appeared many times. This rearrangement joins TRBV3-1 to TRBJ2-3, with 10 bases aligning to TRBD2. Per germline, CDR1 LGHDT and CDR2 YNNKEL (reference sequence). Unmatched junction bases numbered 8, after V lost 6 bases and J lost 8 bases. There are 14 residues in the CDR3. CDR3 protein: CASSGASGGLTQYF. In nucleotides, the CDR3 is TGTGCCAGCAGTGGGGCTAGCGGGGGCCTTACGCAGTATTTT.

This clonotype was observed many times. The chain combines TRBV12-3 or TRBV12-4 with TRBJ2-3; D unclear. This CDR3 contains 15 residues. Deletions cut 3 bases from V and 2 bases from J, with 12 bases between. DNA for the CDR3: TGTGCCAGCAGTTTTGAGATGGCCACCACAGATACGCAGTATTTT. Protein sequence: CASSFEMATTDTQYF.

As DNA, the CDR3 is TGTGCCAGCAGCCGGGTTGACACTGAAGCTTTCTTT. Its protein is CASSRVDTEAFF. This chain links TRBV3-1 with TRBJ1-1; no firm D call. The CDR3 spans 12 residues. CDR1 and CDR2 from the germline V gene are LGHDT and YNNKEL (reference sequence). V lost 4 bases and J 3 bases, leaving 6 bases between the germline ends.

The chain is built from TRBV12-3 or TRBV12-4 and TRBJ2-1, with D uncertain. Trimming left V 1 base short and J 9 bases short, with 13 bases between. The CDR3 extends over 14 amino acids. DNA for the CDR3: TGTGCCAGCAGTTTAGGGGCTCCCGCCGGTGAGCAGTTCTTC. Translating it yields CASSLGAPAGEQFF.

This clonotype has a count of ten or more. V and J are TRBV7-9 and TRBJ2-3; 10 bases are a match to TRBD2. CDR1 and CDR2 (germline): SEHNR, FQNEAQ (reference sequence). The CDR3 extends over 16 amino acids. V gave up 5 bases and J gave up 2 bases; unmatched junction bases: 7. CDR3 in DNA: TGTGCCAGCAGCCCTCTAGCGGGAGAAAACACAGATACGCAGTATTTT. Translated: CASSPLAGENTDTQYF.